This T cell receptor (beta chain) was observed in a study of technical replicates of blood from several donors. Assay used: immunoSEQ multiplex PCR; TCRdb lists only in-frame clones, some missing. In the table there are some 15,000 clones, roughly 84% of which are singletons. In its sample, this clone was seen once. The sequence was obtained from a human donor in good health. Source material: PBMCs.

Here the CDR3 reads CASSRRGYEQYF. The CDR3, as DNA: TGTGCCAGCAGTCGGAGGGGTTACGAGCAGTACTTC. The V and J genes are TRBV13 and TRBJ2-7; the D gene is possibly TRBD2 (6 bases). Germline CDR1 reads PRHDT; CDR2 reads FYEKMQ (reference sequence). The CDR3 has 12 amino acids. V was trimmed by 6 bases and J by 4 bases, leaving 10 bases between them.